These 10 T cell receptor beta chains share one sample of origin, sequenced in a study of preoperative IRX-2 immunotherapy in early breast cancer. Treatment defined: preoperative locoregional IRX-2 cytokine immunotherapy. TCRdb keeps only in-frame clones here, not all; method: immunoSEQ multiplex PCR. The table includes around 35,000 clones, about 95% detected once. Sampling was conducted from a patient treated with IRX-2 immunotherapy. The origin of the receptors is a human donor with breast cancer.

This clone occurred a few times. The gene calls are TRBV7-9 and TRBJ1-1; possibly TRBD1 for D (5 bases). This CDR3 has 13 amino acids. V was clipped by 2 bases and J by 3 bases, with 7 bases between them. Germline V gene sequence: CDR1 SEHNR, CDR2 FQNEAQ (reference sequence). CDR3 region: CASSLQGYTEAFF. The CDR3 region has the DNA TGTGCCAGCAGCTTACAGGGATACACTGAAGCTTTCTTT.

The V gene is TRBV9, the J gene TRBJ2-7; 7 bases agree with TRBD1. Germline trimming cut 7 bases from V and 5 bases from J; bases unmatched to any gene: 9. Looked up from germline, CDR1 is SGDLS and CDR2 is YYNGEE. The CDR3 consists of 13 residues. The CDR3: CASGTGTVDEQYF. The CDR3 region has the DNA TGTGCCAGCGGCACCGGGACAGTCGACGAGCAGTACTTC.

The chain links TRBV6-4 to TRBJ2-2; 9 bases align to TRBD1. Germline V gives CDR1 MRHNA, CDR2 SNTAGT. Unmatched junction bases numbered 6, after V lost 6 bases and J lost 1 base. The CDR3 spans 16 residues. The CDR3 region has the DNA TGTGCCAGCAGCGTCTGGGGACAGGGGAACACCGGGGAGCTGTTTTTT. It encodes CASSVWGQGNTGELFF.

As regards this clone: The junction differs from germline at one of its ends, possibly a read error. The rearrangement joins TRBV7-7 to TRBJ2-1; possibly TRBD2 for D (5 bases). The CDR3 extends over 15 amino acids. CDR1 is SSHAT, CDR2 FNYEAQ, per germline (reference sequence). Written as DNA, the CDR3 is TGTGCTAGCAGCTTAGCGCTATCCCTGGAGAGTGAGCAGTTCTTC. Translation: CASSLALSLESEQFF.

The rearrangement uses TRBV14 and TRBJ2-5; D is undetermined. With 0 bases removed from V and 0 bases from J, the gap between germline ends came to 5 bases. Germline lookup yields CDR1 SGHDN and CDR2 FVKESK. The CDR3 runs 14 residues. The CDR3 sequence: CASSQDPNQETQYF. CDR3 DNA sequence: TGTGCCAGCAGCCAAGATCCCAACCAAGAGACCCAGTACTTC.

CDR3 amino acids: CASSPGGDTQYF. CDR3 DNA: TGCGCCAGCAGCCCCGGGGGAGATACGCAGTATTTT. The chain links TRBV5-1 to TRBJ2-3, with D maybe TRBD2 (6 bases). The germline V gene encodes CDR1 SGHRS and CDR2 YFSETQ. The CDR3 loop spans 12 amino acids. V was trimmed by 4 bases and J by 5 bases, leaving 8 bases between them.

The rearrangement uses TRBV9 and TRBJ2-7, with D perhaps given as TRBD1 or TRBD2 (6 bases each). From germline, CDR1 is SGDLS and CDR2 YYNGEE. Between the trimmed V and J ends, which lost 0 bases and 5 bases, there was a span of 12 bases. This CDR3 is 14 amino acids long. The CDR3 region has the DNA TGTGCCAGCAGCGTAGTGGGGGGCGCGGACGAGCAGTACTTC. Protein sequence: CASSVVGGADEQYF.

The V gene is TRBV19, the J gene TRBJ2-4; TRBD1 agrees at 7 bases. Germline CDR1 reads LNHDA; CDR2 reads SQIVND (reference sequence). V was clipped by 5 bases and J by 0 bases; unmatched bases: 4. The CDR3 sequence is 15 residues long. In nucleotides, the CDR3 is TGTGCCAGTAGTCTACAGGGGTCAGCCAAAAACATTCAGTACTTC. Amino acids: CASSLQGSAKNIQYF. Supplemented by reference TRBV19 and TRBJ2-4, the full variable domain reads DGGITQSPKYLFRKEGQNVTLSCEQNLNHDAMYWYRQDPGQGLRLIYYSQIVNDFQKGDIAEGYSVSREKKESFPLTVTSAQKNPTAFYLCASSLQGSAKNIQYFGAGTRLSVL.

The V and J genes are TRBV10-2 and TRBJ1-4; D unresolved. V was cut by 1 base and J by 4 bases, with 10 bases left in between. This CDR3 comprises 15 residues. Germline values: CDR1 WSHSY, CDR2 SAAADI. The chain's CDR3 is CASSELGRSNEKLFF. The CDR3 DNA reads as TGCGCCAGCAGTGAGTTGGGCAGGAGTAATGAAAAACTGTTTTTT.

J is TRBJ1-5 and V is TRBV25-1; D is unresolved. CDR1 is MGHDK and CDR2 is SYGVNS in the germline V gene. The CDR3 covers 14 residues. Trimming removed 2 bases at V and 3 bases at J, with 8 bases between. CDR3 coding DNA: TGTGCCAGCAGTGAAGCAAGTTACAATCAGCCCCAGCATTTT. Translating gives CASSEASYNQPQHF.